This TCR beta chain was obtained from a study of T cells after yellow fever vaccination. Points from the study as a whole: Most primary-vaccination clones recurred post-booster (about 96% CD4, just over 85% CD8). The secondary response peaked faster, at day 5 versus 15, but was weaker.

By 5'RACE template switching, TCR cDNA was produced, with a universal primer site and UMIs added in the process. TCRdb re-derived calls from the 5' RACE reads in MiXCR, one entry per CDR3 protein. This sample yields approximately 140,000 distinct CDR3 sequences, of which 7.7% are seen a single time; approximately 0.67% belongs to the top ten. This clonotype appeared many times. What it binds is unknown. From germline, CDR1 is SQVTM and CDR2 ANQGSEA. After removal of 8 bases from V and 4 bases from J, the junction contained 9 bases not matched to a gene. The CDR3 is made up of 14 amino acids. This receptor was identified in a man aged 25-45 years who received the YFV17D yellow fever vaccine. The sample in question was CD4+ T cells sorted from PBMCs, obtained 5 days after the yellow fever booster vaccination. The J gene is TRBJ2-3, the V gene TRBV29-1; 10 bases match TRBD2. CDR3 protein: CSMGASGSPDTQYF. The CDR3 nucleotides read TGCAGCATGGGGGCTAGCGGGAGCCCAGATACGCAGTATTTT.